Below are 11 T cell receptor beta chains sequenced from a single sample in a study of blood T cell repertoires in COVID-19. TCRdb's copy holds only in-frame clones and misses some; the assay was immunoSEQ multiplex PCR. The table shows under 85,000 clones, with 70% to 90% occurring only once. Sequenced sample: peripheral blood. These receptors were collected from a man aged 65 to 79 with acute or convalescent COVID-19.

Comments on this clone: Germline is not matched at one junction end, which may reflect a read error. J is TRBJ1-4 and V is TRBV30, with 9 bases identical to TRBD1. The CDR3 spans 15 residues. The germline gives CDR1 GTSNPN, CDR2 SVGIG (reference sequence). CDR3 nucleotides: TGTGCCTGCACTAGGACAGGGGACTCTAACGAAAAACTGTTTTTT. The encoded protein is CACTRTGDSNEKLFF.

By sample fraction, this clone is large. This sequence joins TRBV28 and TRBJ2-7, with D possibly being TRBD1 (6 bases). The V gene's germline CDR1 is MDHEN and CDR2 SYDVKM. Trimming pared 7 bases from V and 3 bases from J, leaving 13 bases between. There are 13 residues in the CDR3. CDR3 DNA: TGTGCCAGCACCGAAAGGACAGACTACGAGCAGTACTTC. Protein product: CASTERTDYEQYF.

This rearrangement joins TRBV18 to TRBJ1-1; D possibly corresponds to TRBD1 (6 bases). V lost 6 bases and J 6 bases, leaving 14 bases between the germline ends. The CDR3 has 13 residues. The germline gives CDR1 KGHSH, CDR2 LQKENI. CDR3 coding DNA: TGTGCCAGCTCGAGTATAGGGGGAGCTGAAGCTTTCTTT. It is translated as CASSSIGGAEAFF.

Remarks on this clone: The limits of the CDR3 on the DNA are not certain, so only TCRdb's listed CDR3 is given. V and J are TRBV6-6 and TRBJ2-5; the table calls TRBD2, which could not be checked here. Germline V gene lookup returns CDR1 MNHNY and CDR2 SVGAGI (reference sequence). Termini included, the CDR3 measures 13 amino acids. CDR3 loop: CASSSSYQETQYF.

The V and J genes are TRBV28 and TRBJ2-7, with D possibly TRBD2 on 5 matching bases. The CDR3 contains 13 residues. The V end lost 6 bases, the J end lost 7 bases, and 16 bases lay between the germline ends. Germline CDR1 reads MDHEN; CDR2 reads SYDVKM. Here the CDR3 reads CASRTRWESEQYF. The CDR3 nucleotides read TGTGCCAGCAGGACCCGATGGGAGTCGGAGCAGTACTTC.

This clone was seen just once. Germline is not matched at one junction end, which may reflect a read error. The V call is TRBV2, the J call TRBJ1-2, with D possibly TRBD1 on 5 matching bases. In germline, CDR1 is SNHLY, CDR2 FYNNEI. CDR3 size: 11 residues. The CDR3 coding sequence is TGTGCCAGCAGTGAAGGCACAGGAGAACTCTTC. As protein: CASSEGTGELF.

This clone was counted only a few times. The V and J genes are TRBV28 and TRBJ1-1; D unclear. Germline-derived CDR1 and CDR2 are MDHEN and SYDVKM. The CDR3 consists of 12 residues. The V end was cut by 1 base, the J end by 5 bases, with 5 bases between. The CDR3 is CASSLSLTEAFF. DNA for the CDR3: TGTGCCAGCAGTTTATCCTTGACTGAAGCTTTCTTT.

The V call is TRBV28, the J call TRBJ2-3, with TRBD2 matching over 9 bases. The CDR3 contains 17 residues. The germline CDR1 and CDR2 sequences are MDHEN and SYDVKM. V lost 5 bases, J lost 1 base, and 10 bases stayed unmatched. In DNA form, the CDR3 reads TGTGCCAGCAGTGCCTCGCGGGGGGGCCTGGGCACAGATACGCAGTATTTT. This codes for CASSASRGGLGTDTQYF.

This rearrangement joins TRBV29-1 to TRBJ1-5, with D possibly TRBD1 on 5 matching bases. The CDR3 covers 15 residues. The V end was cut by 4 bases, the J end by 2 bases, with 15 bases between. Germline V gene sequence: CDR1 SQVTM, CDR2 ANQGSEA. CDR3 in amino acids: CSVVFGLGGNQPQHF. DNA for the CDR3: TGCAGCGTTGTGTTTGGGTTAGGGGGCAATCAGCCCCAGCATTTT.

V usage is TRBV19 and J usage is TRBJ2-3; 9 positions match TRBD2. The ends lost 8 bases at V and 2 bases at J; junction bases unmatched: 8. The CDR3 has 15 residues. CDR1 and CDR2 (germline): LNHDA, SQIVND (reference sequence). The CDR3 region has the DNA TGTGCCAGTGGGAAGACTAGCGGAGTCACAGATACGCAGTATTTT. This translates into CASGKTSGVTDTQYF.

The V call is TRBV4-3, the J call TRBJ1-5; D gene ambiguous. CDR1 is LGHNA, CDR2 YSLEER, per germline. CDR3 length: 16 residues. V was trimmed by 0 bases and J by 1 base, leaving 10 bases between them. This CDR3 reads CASSQDLSGSNQPQHF. CDR3 coding DNA: TGCGCCAGCAGCCAAGATCTATCGGGGAGCAATCAGCCCCAGCATTTT.